The 22 T cell receptor beta chains below were found in one sample sequenced in a study of Graves' ophthalmopathy and Graves' hyperthyroidism. The study amplified TCR beta CDR3 regions using RNA transcripts. RT-PCR with HTBI primers came first, then second-round multiplex PCR. TCRdb fed the multiplex PCR reads into MiXCR, producing one record per CDR3 protein. The repertoire holds hundreds of thousands of distinct CDR3 sequences, with 20% to 25% as singletons. The sample consisted of peripheral blood. The receptors were sampled from a woman aged 18-35 years with stable Graves' hyperthyroidism.

This clonotype was seen a few times. V usage is TRBV11-2 and J usage is TRBJ2-7; 7 nucleotides match TRBD2. J was trimmed by 3 bases and V by 10 bases; bases with no gene match: 15. The CDR3 loop spans 15 amino acids. Germline-derived CDR1 and CDR2 are SGHAT and FQNNGV. Written as DNA, the CDR3 is TGTGCCACCCTCGACCCGGGAGGCCAGATCTACGAGCAGTACTTC. It encodes CATLDPGGQIYEQYF.

The chain carries TRBV7-3 and TRBJ1-2; 7 bases fit TRBD1. V lost 5 bases to trimming and J lost 8 bases; unmatched junction nucleotides: 8. The CDR3 is made up of 13 amino acids. Germline CDR1 SGHTA, CDR2 FQGTGA. CDR3 sequence (DNA): TGTGCCAGCAGCCTTACGTGGGGACAGGGCTACACCTTC. Protein product: CASSLTWGQGYTF.

This clonotype was observed many times. The V and J genes are TRBV6-2 or TRBV6-3 and TRBJ2-2; D perhaps matches TRBD2 (5 bases). Trimming took off 7 bases at V and 6 bases at J, with 21 bases between the two ends. This CDR3 spans 16 amino acids. Germline V gene data show CDR1 as MNHEY and CDR2 as SVGEGT. CDR3 region: CASTLEGGPPAGELFF. The CDR3 region has the DNA TGTGCCAGCACCTTAGAGGGTGGCCCACCGGCCGGGGAGCTGTTTTTT.

This clonotype was seen many times. V and J are TRBV28 and TRBJ2-7, with 11 bases matching TRBD2. The CDR3 consists of 15 residues. Trimming took 4 bases from V and 3 from J; bases not matched to a gene: 5. Germline CDR1 reads MDHEN; CDR2 reads SYDVKM. CDR3 loop: CASSSPGTSGYEQYF. The DNA of the CDR3 is TGTGCCAGCAGTTCTCCCGGGACTAGCGGCTACGAGCAGTACTTC.

The sample holds many counts of this clonotype. The chain links TRBV12-5 to TRBJ2-5; D gene uncertain. Trimming cost V 1 base and J 3 bases, with 6 bases left between them. This CDR3 spans 13 amino acids. Germline values: CDR1 LGHNT, CDR2 FRNRAP. DNA for the CDR3: TGTGCTAGTGGTTTGGATAGAAAAGAGACCCAGTACTTC. It codes for CASGLDRKETQYF. The full variable domain, completed using reference TRBV12-5 and TRBJ2-5, is DARVTQTPRHKVTEMGQEVTMRCQPILGHNTVFWYRQTMMQGLELLAYFRNRAPLDDSGMPKDRFSAEMPDATLATLKIQPSEPRDSAVYFCASGLDRKETQYFGPGTRLLVL.

This clonotype was recorded many times. The V and J genes are TRBV25-1 and TRBJ2-7; possibly TRBD1 for D (5 bases). This CDR3 spans 16 amino acids. The V end was cut by 6 bases, the J end by 0 bases, with 18 bases between. Germline V gives CDR1 MGHDK, CDR2 SYGVNS. CDR3 loop: CASSPQKGSSSYEQYF. The CDR3 nucleotides are TGTGCCAGCAGCCCTCAGAAGGGGTCAAGCTCCTACGAGCAGTACTTC.

The sample holds many counts of this clonotype. The V and J genes are TRBV10-1 and TRBJ2-5, with a tentative D call TRBD1 (6 bases). CDR3 length: 13 amino acids. V was cut by 7 bases and J by 4 bases, with 13 bases left in between. Germline CDR1 reads WNHNN; CDR2 reads SYGVQD (reference sequence). In nucleotides, the CDR3 is TGCGCCAGCAATCACAGGGTCGGAGAGACCCAGTACTTC. Translating gives CASNHRVGETQYF.

This clonotype was seen repeatedly, ten times or more. V usage is TRBV25-1 and J usage is TRBJ2-7, with TRBD2 identical over 8 bases. The V gene's germline CDR1 is MGHDK and CDR2 SYGVNS. The ends lost 4 bases at V and 5 bases at J; junction bases unmatched: 7. The CDR3 has 14 residues. CDR3 amino acids: CASSGSGSLNEQYF. The CDR3 DNA is TGTGCCAGCAGTGGCAGCGGGAGCCTTAACGAGCAGTACTTC.

This clonotype has at least ten counts. The J gene is TRBJ2-7, the V gene TRBV27; D not certain. Germline V gene sequence: CDR1 MNHEY, CDR2 SMNVEV (reference sequence). CDR3 size: 13 residues. Trimming left V 7 bases short and J 5 bases short, with 15 bases between. CDR3 nucleotides: TGTGCCAGCATGTCTCAGTATCCCCACGAGCAGTACTTC. Encoded protein: CASMSQYPHEQYF.

There are many counts of this clonotype. It may be a read error: a sequence one base away is much more abundant. CDR3 coding DNA: TGTGCCGGCAGCTTAGGGGGCGGCTATGGCTACACCTTC. Residues: CAGSLGGGYGYTF. V and J are TRBV7-3 and TRBJ1-2, with 7 bases identical to TRBD1. There are 13 residues in the CDR3. Germline V gene sequence: CDR1 SGHTA, CDR2 FQGTGA.

This clonotype was seen a handful of times. The V and J genes are TRBV6-1 and TRBJ1-5; D gene uncertain. Germline lookup yields CDR1 MNHNS and CDR2 SASEGT. Trimming shortened V by 5 bases and J by 11 bases, and 16 bases separated the two germline ends. The CDR3 is 13 amino acids. CDR3 in amino acids: CASSPYDPSAQHF. Here the CDR3 DNA reads TGTGCCAGCAGTCCCTACGACCCTTCAGCCCAGCATTTT.

In this sample, this clonotype turned up many times. This chain links TRBV15 with TRBJ1-1, with D possibly TRBD1 on 6 matching bases. In germline, CDR1 is LNHNV, CDR2 YYDKDF (reference sequence). Trimming took off 4 bases at V and 4 bases at J, with 16 bases between the two ends. This CDR3 is built from 15 residues. CDR3 loop: CATSNKWGRVTEAFF. The CDR3 DNA reads as TGTGCCACCAGCAATAAGTGGGGGCGCGTCACTGAAGCTTTCTTT.

This clonotype was picked up many times. The chain combines TRBV11-2 with TRBJ1-2, with a possible D match to TRBD1 (5 bases). The germline V gene has CDR1 SGHAT and CDR2 FQNNGV. This CDR3 is built from 15 residues. Trimming cost V 3 bases and J 0 bases, with 11 bases left between them. The CDR3 is CASSFLRGPNYGYTF. The DNA of the CDR3 is TGTGCCAGCAGCTTTCTTAGGGGACCTAACTATGGCTACACCTTC.

This clonotype has at least ten counts. As DNA, the CDR3 is TGTGCCAGCAGCCCAGGGACGAACACTGAAGCTTTCTTT. This translates into CASSPGTNTEAFF. This chain joins TRBV7-3 and TRBJ1-1, with D perhaps matching TRBD1 (5 bases). The CDR3 spans 13 residues. Per germline, CDR1 SGHTA and CDR2 FQGTGA. The ends were cut back, 5 bases at V and 1 base at J, with 8 bases in the middle.

The chain carries TRBV12-3 or TRBV12-4 and TRBJ2-7; 10 bases align to TRBD2. V lost 0 bases, J lost 2 bases, and 10 bases stayed unmatched. The CDR3 sequence is 18 residues long. The CDR3 nucleotides read TGTGCCAGCAGTTTAGCGACGACTAGCGGGCGGATGACCTACGAGCAGTACTTC. Its translation is CASSLATTSGRMTYEQYF.

There are a few counts of this clonotype. This chain uses TRBV4-1 with TRBJ2-1, with D unclear. The CDR3 length is 12 residues. Germline V gene sequence: CDR1 MGHRA, CDR2 YSYEKL. The V end was cut by 2 bases, the J end by 8 bases, with 7 bases between. The CDR3 region has the DNA TGCGCCAGCAGCCAACTGGAGTATGAGCAGTTCTTC. This sequence encodes CASSQLEYEQFF.

V is TRBV7-9 and J is TRBJ1-2, with 8 bases lining up with TRBD1. Trimming cost V 1 base and J 8 bases; bases outside gene matches: 3. The CDR3 is 13 amino acids. Germline V gene sequence: CDR1 SEHNR, CDR2 FQNEAQ (reference sequence). CDR3 nucleotides: TGTGCCAGCAGCTTAGGACAGGGGAAAGGCTACACCTTC. It translates to CASSLGQGKGYTF.

This clonotype was picked up many times. CDR3 region: CASSVAPPSLKETQYF. The CDR3, as DNA: TGTGCCAGCAGTGTCGCTCCCCCTAGCCTTAAAGAGACCCAGTACTTC. The V and J genes are TRBV2 and TRBJ2-5; possibly TRBD2 for D (5 bases). Looked up from germline, CDR1 is SNHLY and CDR2 is FYNNEI. Deletions cut 4 bases from V and 3 bases from J, with 18 bases between. This CDR3 has 16 residues.

This clonotype was counted ten times or more. The gene calls are TRBV24-1 and TRBJ1-5; D possibly corresponds to TRBD1 (5 bases). The germline CDR1 and CDR2 sequences are KGHDR and SFDVKD. V lost 9 bases and J lost 5, with 16 bases in between. The CDR3 spans 14 residues. The CDR3 DNA sequence: TGTGCCACCTCTGGGGCCAGGCGAGATCAGCCCCAGCATTTT. It codes for CATSGARRDQPQHF.

This clonotype was detected ten times or more. The chain employs TRBV6-2 or TRBV6-3 and TRBJ2-2, with 9 bases fitting TRBD1. The trim removed 9 bases at V and 1 base at J, leaving 6 bases unmatched. The germline V gene encodes CDR1 MNHEY and CDR2 SVGEGT. The CDR3 is made up of 15 amino acids. The CDR3 region is CASKPGQGNTGELFF. CDR3 sequence (DNA): TGTGCCAGTAAACCGGGACAGGGGAACACCGGGGAGCTGTTTTTT.

On this clonotype itself: A read error may produce the germline difference seen at one junction end. V gene TRBV20-1 combines with J gene TRBJ2-7; no clear D gene. The CDR3 has 12 residues. Germline CDR1 reads DFQATT; CDR2 reads SNEGSKA (reference sequence). DNA for the CDR3: TGCAGTGCTAGCCCCGCCTACTACGATCAGTACTTC. This translates into CSASPAYYDQYF.

The sample holds many counts of this clonotype. The V call is TRBV6-1, the J call TRBJ1-1; D is possibly TRBD1 (5 bases). V was trimmed by 9 bases and J by 1 base, leaving 15 bases between them. CDR1 is MNHNS, CDR2 SASEGT, per germline. This CDR3 has 14 amino acids. CDR3 in DNA: TGTGCCAGTAAACTAGACAGAAAGAACACTGAAGCTTTCTTT. It translates to CASKLDRKNTEAFF.